This T cell receptor beta chain comes out of a study of cytomegalovirus exposure and HLA in healthy donors. In the PCR, 60 Vbeta and 13 Jbeta primers were used. The repertoire was sequenced with immunoSEQ multiplex PCR; TCRdb's copy has only in-frame clones and lacks some. Found here are about 140,000 clones, around 80% of them singletons; the top ten hold 11%. Germline lookup yields CDR1 SQVTM and CDR2 ANQGSEA. V was cut by 2 bases and J by 8 bases, with 18 bases left in between. The CDR3 sequence is 14 residues long. The clonotype was recovered from a man younger than 30 in good health and CMV-seropositive. The sample consisted of PBMCs. The chain links TRBV29-1 to TRBJ1-2; possibly TRBD1 for D (6 bases). For the CDR3, the DNA is TGCAGCGTTGAACCAGTATCAGGGGCGCGCGGCTACACCTTC. This gives the protein CSVEPVSGARGYTF.